The TCR beta chain described here comes from a study of T cells in Graves' hyperthyroidism and ophthalmopathy. Points from the study as a whole: Model output signaled ophthalmopathy a median approximately six months ahead of onset. Most expanded thyroid clonotypes above 0.001 recurred in blood.

RNA transcripts yielded amplified TCR beta CDR3 regions. A first-round RT-PCR of the TCR CDR3 used the HTBI primer set. TCRdb passed the multiplex PCR reads through MiXCR, listing each CDR3 protein once. The repertoire has 550,000 to 700,000 distinct CDR3 sequences, just over 45% of them found once; the top ten carry 15% to 20%. The CDR3 extends over 13 amino acids. Germline CDR1 and CDR2: KGHDR and SFDVKD. Trimming pared 4 bases from V and 10 bases from J, leaving 13 bases between. For this clonotype: Its antigen is not known.

This TCR came from an adult woman with Graves' disease, either hyperthyroidism or ophthalmopathy (not recorded which). Sequencing used peripheral blood or thyroid tissue (not recorded which). The rearrangement joins TRBV24-1 to TRBJ1-3; D is unclear. The CDR3 DNA reads as TGTGCCACCAGTGACGGGTCCAGCGAGACCATATATTTT. This gives the protein CATSDGSSETIYF.